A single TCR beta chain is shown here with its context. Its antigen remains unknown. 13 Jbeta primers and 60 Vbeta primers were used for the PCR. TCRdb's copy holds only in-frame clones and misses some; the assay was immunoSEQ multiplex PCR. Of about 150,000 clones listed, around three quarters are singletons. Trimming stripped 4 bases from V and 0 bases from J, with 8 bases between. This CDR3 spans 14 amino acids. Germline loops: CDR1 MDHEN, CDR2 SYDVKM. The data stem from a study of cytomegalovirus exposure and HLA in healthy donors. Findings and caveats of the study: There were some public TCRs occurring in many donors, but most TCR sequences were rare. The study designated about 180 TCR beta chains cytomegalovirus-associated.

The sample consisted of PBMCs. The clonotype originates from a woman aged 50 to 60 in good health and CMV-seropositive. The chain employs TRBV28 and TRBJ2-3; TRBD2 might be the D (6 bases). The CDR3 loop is CASSWRGSTDTQYF. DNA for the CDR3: TGTGCCAGCAGTTGGCGGGGAAGCACAGATACGCAGTATTTT.